This TCR beta chain emerged from a study of shared clonotypes between healthy human individuals (dated by TCRdb to the early 2020s). As for the study more broadly: The cohort included a few men and a couple of women between 18 and 49 years of age. Blood TCR repertoires of roughly five healthy adults were deeply sequenced to estimate repertoire size and the extent of clonotype sharing between individuals. Per donor, three plates each were used for CD4 naive and CD4 memory, two for CD8 naive, and one for CD8 memory. Leukapheresis yielded between about 0.94 and 9 billion PBMCs per donor. To increase sequencing depth and limit assay-specific biases, different laboratories used diverse techniques to prepare libraries and sequence TCR repertoires.

For the CD8 naive samples, CD45RO-negative cells were positively selected for CCR7, yielding a CD45RA+CCR7+ population from which TemRA cells were excluded. The donors were healthy, HIV-negative adults with no recently reported acute infections or vaccinations. All donors were Caucasian adults living in Nashville, Tennessee, USA. Blood was collected by leukapheresis, and PBMCs were isolated by Ficoll-Histopaque density gradient centrifugation and then cryopreserved in liquid nitrogen vapor phase. Analytical flow cytometry was used to check the purity and quantity of each magnetically sorted T cell population. Genomic DNA was isolated from each sorted fraction and quantified by UV absorbance on a Nanodrop 2000c. To note about this clone: The antigen this receptor binds is unknown. Per-base quality was not reported, and no clone a single base away is much larger than it.

CDR1 and CDR2, looked up from the germline V gene (reference sequence), are SEHNR and FQNEAQ. The junction carries 11 bases between V and J, which are trimmed by 1 base and 1 base respectively. The CDR3 starts with the cysteine, ends with the phenylalanine, and has 15 residues. Of the read, only the CDR3 DNA is kept; its 45 bases are in frame from base 1. Using the deep immunoSEQ assay, TCR CDR3 regions were amplified from genomic DNA by multiplex PCR. Extracted genomic DNA from each cell subset was spread evenly across all wells of several immunoSEQ 96-well plates, with each plate serving as a replicate. For sorted subsets, around 200 ng genomic DNA, equal to 25,000 to 35,000 T cell genomes, was loaded into each replicate PCR. Purified libraries were measured with a Qubit 3.0 fluorometer, size-checked on a Bioanalyzer 2100, and measured again with the KAPA Library Quantification kit. A separate single-read 150-cycle Illumina NextSeq 550 flow cell was used to sequence each immunoSEQ 96-well plate. As for how the authors treated the data: Because the immunoSEQ output included only junctional sequences and no quality scores, the filtering could not be the same as the filtering used for full-length reads. Sequences were annotated with PyIR, a Python wrapper for IgBLAST v1.9, and V/J genes and CDR3 were assigned using IMGT germline references. Reads were removed for weak V/J assignments (E-value above 1e-6), missing CDR3, stop codons, out-of-frame junctions, or ambiguous translated residues. V3J clonotypes were defined as sequences sharing the same inferred V gene, J gene, and CDR3 amino acid sequence. The percentage overlap between two repertoires was calculated by dividing the number of shared unique clonotypes by the size of the smaller repertoire. Richness of each repertoire was evaluated using RTK rarefaction, the Chao1 estimator, and Recon v2.1 estimates of unobserved clonotypes. Generation probabilities were computed with OLGA for all TCRbeta clonotypes obtained by the gDNA method from several donors. Not all clones reach the TCRdb copy of this immuneACCESS table, which keeps in-frame sequences only. Checked studies attribute under half of the gap to unresolved V genes and leave the rest unexplained. V, J and clone size were drawn from that table, and D and trimming were deduced from the DNA. In this sample the table shows around 2,000,000 clones, 85% to 95% of which occur a single time. The ten largest make up 0.9% to 1.3% of the sample.

Results the study describes overall, beyond this receptor: Larger estimated clonotype richness was generally found for naive subsets than for memory subsets. Compared with non-shared clonotypes, the clonotypes found in all four sorted-subset donors had higher generation probabilities. Sharing across several donors was observed for approximately 5% of naive CD4, 3.5% of naive CD8, over 2% of memory CD4, and less than 0.45% of memory CD8 clonotypes. Even with the large sequencing depth, rarefaction of the sorted-subset datasets indicated that sequencing was incomplete. Sampling was restricted to blood, and TCR repertoires in tissues likely differ from the TCR repertoires found in blood. Based on pairwise subsampling, the degree of clonotype sharing among donors was expected to be affected by sequencing depth. Because the study included a small number of donors, the genetic and exposure-history diversity represented was limited.

Recombination linked TRBV7-9 to TRBJ2-7, with the D gene call left open. The sample consisted of naive CD8+ T cells sorted from blood. The intended sense of this specimen's cell subset or site label: CD45RA+CCR7+. The TCR originated in a man aged 18 to 29 in good health. The DNA sequence is as follows: TGTGCCAGCAGCTTAGTGCTTGCGACATCCTACGAGCAGTACTTC. Translation gives CASSLVLATSYEQYF.